This T cell receptor (beta chain) is drawn from a study of cytomegalovirus exposure and HLA in healthy donors. Study in general: Roughly 180 million T cells yielded roughly 120 million unique TCR beta sequences, as an earlier analysis found. Findings and caveats of the study: While the bulk of TCR sequences proved rare, some public TCRs turned up in many donors.

PCR amplification relied on 60 Vbeta primers (plus 13 Jbeta primers). TCRdb keeps only in-frame clones here, not all; method: immunoSEQ multiplex PCR. Of roughly 140,000 clones in the sample, 82% are singletons; the top ten hold around 2.4%. Details on this clone: What it recognizes is unknown.

The sequence was collected from a male donor in good health and CMV-seronegative. The sequencing sample was made of PBMCs.

CDR3 DNA: TGCGCCAGCAAGGGGCCGGGGAACACTGAAGCTTTCTTT. Its translation: CASKGPGNTEAFF. This rearrangement joins TRBV10-1 to TRBJ1-1, with D maybe TRBD1 (5 bases). V was cut by 7 bases and J by 1 base, with 10 bases left in between. The CDR3 spans 13 residues. Germline V lookup: CDR1 WNHNN, CDR2 SYGVQD (reference sequence).